These T cell receptor beta chains were read from a single sample in a study of radiation and T cells in renal cell carcinoma. Profiled with immunoSEQ multiplex PCR; TCRdb holds only in-frame clones, not every one. The sample yields tens of thousands of clones, roughly 79% seen once. The sample in question was blood, obtained from a patient whose treatment included radiotherapy and nephrectomy. Receptor source: a man in his fifties or sixties with renal cell carcinoma. Both conserved end residues are part of each CDR3. D genes are given only for firm matches. Rows give clone size only sometimes, using once, few, many, or a class for an expanded clone.

len	abundance	v_gene	j_gene	d_gene	CDR3nt	CDR3aa
14	-	TRBV7-6	TRBJ1-6	TRBD1	TGTGCCAGCAGCCGCCGGACAGGGAATTCACCCCTCCACTTT	CASSRRTGNSPLHF
15	-	TRBV19	TRBJ1-2	-	TGTGCCAGTAGTTGGACGGGGGAGACCAACTATGGCTACACCTTC	CASSWTGETNYGYTF
14	-	TRBV30	TRBJ2-4	-	TGTGCCTGGAGTGTCCAGGGGGCCAAAAACATTCAGTACTTC	CAWSVQGAKNIQYF
15	few	TRBV11-1	TRBJ2-1	TRBD2	TGTGCCAGCAGCTTACGGGCGGGAGGGCACAATGAGCAGTTCTTC	CASSLRAGGHNEQFF
17	-	TRBV19	TRBJ2-2	TRBD2	TGTGCCAGTACCCACCCCGGACTAGCGGGGGACACCGGGGAGCTGTTTTTT	CASTHPGLAGDTGELFF
14	-	TRBV18	TRBJ2-7	-	TGTGCCAGCTCACCAATGGGGGGGCCCACCGAGCAGTACTTC	CASSPMGGPTEQYF
19	-	TRBV9	TRBJ2-4	TRBD2	TGTGCCAGCAGCGCTCGGGTCGCTAGCGGGAGAGGGTTGGAAAACATTCAGTACTTC	CASSARVASGRGLENIQYF
14	-	TRBV29-1	TRBJ2-3	TRBD2	TGCAGCGTTGAGGGAGGGGCGGGCACAGATACGCAGTATTTT	CSVEGGAGTDTQYF
13	-	TRBV6-4	TRBJ2-1	-	TGTGCCCACTTCCGCCCGCTGCGGGGTGAGCAGTTCTTC	CAHFRPLRGEQFF
15	few	TRBV19	TRBJ2-7	-	TGTGCCAGTAGTAATAGGGCTAGCGACCCCTACGAGCAGTACTTC	CASSNRASDPYEQYF
16	-	TRBV7-9	TRBJ2-2	-	TGTGCCAGCGAAAGTTCAGGACCTCTCTTTACCGGGGAGCTGTTTTTT	CASESSGPLFTGELFF
14	once	TRBV27	TRBJ2-7	TRBD2	TGTGCCAGCAGTTTAGCGGGGGGGCGTCGCGAGCAGTACTTC	CASSLAGGRREQYF
14	-	TRBV5-1	TRBJ2-3	-	TGCGCCAGCAGCTTGGCAGGTAGCACAGATACGCAGTATTTT	CASSLAGSTDTQYF
14	-	TRBV7-9	TRBJ2-2	-	TGTGCCAGCAGCTTAGGGGGTTTGGCCGGGGAGCTGTTTTTT	CASSLGGLAGELFF
16	-	TRBV27	TRBJ2-6	TRBD1	TGTGCCAGCAGTCCGACAGGGAGCTCTGGGGCCAACGTCCTGACTTTC	CASSPTGSSGANVLTF
15	medium-sized	TRBV10-3	TRBJ1-3	-	TGTGCCATCAGTGGGGGCGAGCGCTCTGGAAACACCATATATTTT	CAISGGERSGNTIYF
15	-	TRBV9	TRBJ2-5	-	TGTGCCAGCTGCGATCGACTACAGGGTCAAGAGACCCAGTACTTC	CASCDRLQGQETQYF
17	-	TRBV7-6	TRBJ1-2	-	TGTGCCAGCAGCTTAGCCTCCGGACAGACCTCTAACTATGGCTACACCTTC	CASSLASGQTSNYGYTF
13	-	TRBV25-1	TRBJ2-5	-	TGTGCCAGCAGTGAAGGCACGGTAGAGACCCAGTACTTC	CASSEGTVETQYF
13	few	TRBV28	TRBJ1-2	TRBD1	TGTGCTACCAGGGCAGGGGGCATCTATGGCTACACCTTC	CATRAGGIYGYTF
14	-	TRBV5-8	TRBJ2-5	-	TGTGCCAGCAGCTTGGTTCCAGGGACAGAGACCCAGTACTTC	CASSLVPGTETQYF
11	-	TRBV10-1	TRBJ1-5	-	TGCGCCACGGGGAAAAATCAGCCCCAGCATTTT	CATGKNQPQHF
13	-	TRBV18	TRBJ2-3	TRBD2	TGTGCCAGCCTGACTAGCGGCACAGATACGCAGTATTTT	CASLTSGTDTQYF
16	-	TRBV2	TRBJ2-2	-	TGTGCCAGCAGTGAAGCGGGTGGGGGGTTCGCCGGGGAGCTGTTTTTT	CASSEAGGGFAGELFF